This is a list of T cell receptor beta chains from one sample in a study of PD-L1 blockade in urothelial cancer. Method: immunoSEQ multiplex PCR; TCRdb's copy keeps in-frame clones and lacks some. The sample shows 48,000 or so clones, around 90% of them seen only once. The input for sequencing was PBMCs, taken around atezolizumab (anti-PD-L1) treatment. The source is a woman aged 60-75 years with urothelial cancer. CDR3s include the opening cysteine and the closing phenylalanine or tryptophan. The D gene is left open where the match is weak. The size field is filled for only some rows; it gives once, few, many or a size class.

V	size	D	J	CDR3	DNA
TRBV9	NA	NA	TRBJ2-2	CASSVVGLPPTGELFF	TGTGCCAGCAGCGTAGTCGGACTACCGCCCACCGGGGAGCTGTTTTTT
TRBV5-6	NA	TRBD1	TRBJ2-2	CASSDRQGPDGELFF	TGTGCCAGCAGCGACCGACAGGGGCCGGACGGGGAGCTGTTTTTT
TRBV18	NA	TRBD1	TRBJ1-1	CVSSQQGLGGTEAFF	TGTGTCAGCTCGCAACAGGGGCTTGGGGGCACTGAAGCTTTCTTT
TRBV29-1	once	TRBD1	TRBJ2-3	CSVVGTGGFTDTQYF	TGCAGCGTTGTCGGGACAGGGGGTTTCACAGATACGCAGTATTTT
TRBV7-3	medium-sized	TRBD1	TRBJ1-1	CASSLTGGNTEAFF	TGTGCCAGCAGCTTGACAGGGGGCAACACTGAAGCTTTCTTT
TRBV19	NA	TRBD2	TRBJ2-1	CASSIGLADYNEQFF	TGTGCCAGTAGTATCGGACTAGCGGACTACAATGAGCAGTTCTTC
TRBV4-2	once	NA	TRBJ2-3	CASSQASNLALTDTQYF	TGTGCCAGCAGCCAAGCTTCCAACCTAGCCCTCACAGATACGCAGTATTTT
TRBV14	NA	NA	TRBJ2-1	CASSPNRVGEQFF	TGTGCCAGCAGCCCTAACAGGGTCGGGGAGCAGTTCTTC
TRBV7-8	NA	TRBD2	TRBJ2-3	CASSSTLAGVLKRNADTQYF	TGTGCCAGCAGTTCGACTCTAGCGGGAGTTTTAAAGAGGAACGCAGATACGCAGTATTTT
TRBV7-2	NA	NA	TRBJ1-6	CASSLVGRGESPLHF	TGTGCCAGCAGCTTAGTGGGCCGGGGGGAATCACCCCTCCACTTT
TRBV7-9	NA	NA	TRBJ2-1	CASSLSVSNNEQFF	TGTGCCAGCAGCTTATCGGTCTCGAACAATGAGCAGTTCTTC
TRBV5-1	once	NA	TRBJ2-2	CASTGYTGELFF	TGCGCCAGCACGGGTTACACCGGGGAGCTGTTTTTT
TRBV5-4	NA	TRBD2	TRBJ2-5	CASSQDGPSGGQETQYF	TGTGCCAGCAGCCAAGATGGGCCTAGCGGGGGGCAAGAGACCCAGTACTTC
TRBV7-2	NA	NA	TRBJ2-7	CASSFTLGTIYEQYF	TGTGCCAGCAGCTTCACATTAGGGACAATCTACGAGCAGTACTTC
TRBV14	few	NA	TRBJ2-1	CASSQEPGDNEQFF	TGTGCCAGCAGCCAAGAACCGGGGGACAATGAGCAGTTCTTC
TRBV5-6	once	TRBD1	TRBJ1-2	CASSQAGTAYGYTF	TGTGCCAGCAGCCAAGCCGGGACAGCCTATGGCTACACCTTC
TRBV2	NA	NA	TRBJ1-5	CASSDLRTDYNQPQHF	TGTGCCAGCAGTGACCTCCGGACAGACTACAATCAGCCCCAGCATTTT
TRBV6-5	few	NA	TRBJ1-2	CASSYPGVSGYTF	TGTGCCAGCAGTTACCCGGGGGTATCGGGCTACACCTTC
TRBV5-1	NA	NA	TRBJ1-1	CASSSIISGGEAFF	TGCGCCAGCAGCTCGATAATATCGGGGGGGGAAGCTTTCTTT
TRBV21-1	NA	NA	TRBJ2-2	CASSKSDSPNTGELFF	TGTGCCAGCAGCAAATCCGACAGCCCGAACACCGGGGAGCTGTTTTTT
TRBV10-3	NA	NA	TRBJ1-1	CAITRTDSNTEAFF	TGTGCCATCACCCGGACAGATTCGAACACTGAAGCTTTCTTT
TRBV5-1	once	TRBD2	TRBJ2-5	CASSMGLAGFAETQYF	TGCGCCAGCAGCATGGGACTAGCGGGATTCGCGGAGACCCAGTACTTC
TRBV2	NA	TRBD1	TRBJ1-3	CASSYWTGVSGNTIYF	TGTGCCAGCAGCTATTGGACAGGGGTATCTGGAAACACCATATATTTT
TRBV19	NA	TRBD1	TRBJ1-5	CASSFQGAGQPQHF	TGTGCCAGTAGTTTTCAGGGGGCCGGTCAGCCCCAGCATTTT
TRBV19	NA	NA	TRBJ2-5	CASSTRGSGETQYF	TGTGCCAGTAGTACCAGGGGCTCAGGGGAGACCCAGTACTTC
TRBV18	NA	NA	TRBJ2-1	CASSRRGNEQFF	TGTGCCAGCTCGCGGAGGGGCAATGAGCAGTTCTTC
TRBV27	NA	NA	TRBJ1-6	CASSPIAGYNSPLHF	TGTGCCAGCAGCCCGATTGCCGGCTATAATTCACCCCTCCACTTT
TRBV7-7	NA	NA	TRBJ2-5	CASSLTQRAQETQYF	TGTGCCAGCAGCTTAACACAGCGGGCACAAGAGACCCAGTACTTC
TRBV10-3	NA	TRBD1	TRBJ1-5	CAISVGDRGANQPQHF	TGTGCCATCAGTGTAGGGGACAGGGGGGCTAATCAGCCCCAGCATTTT
TRBV4-1	NA	TRBD2	TRBJ2-7	CASSQVTGGREQYF	TGCGCCAGCAGCCAAGTCACGGGAGGGCGCGAGCAGTACTTC
TRBV6-5	NA	NA	TRBJ1-1	CASSYSAITEAFF	TGTGCCAGCAGTTACTCGGCCATCACTGAAGCTTTCTTT
TRBV6-6	once	TRBD1	TRBJ2-7	CASSYWRQGDEQYF	TGTGCCAGCAGTTACTGGCGACAGGGGGACGAGCAGTACTTC
TRBV6-6	NA	NA	TRBJ1-1	CASSPRQGGDTEAFF	TGTGCCAGCAGCCCCCGCCAGGGAGGGGACACTGAAGCTTTCTTT
TRBV4-2	NA	NA	TRBJ2-2	CASSQDWKGRGHTGELFF	TGTGCCAGCAGCCAAGACTGGAAAGGCAGGGGCCACACCGGGGAGCTGTTTTTT
TRBV5-1	NA	TRBD1	TRBJ2-7	CASSLPQGVPYEQYF	TGCGCCAGCAGCTTACCGCAGGGGGTGCCCTACGAGCAGTACTTC
TRBV5-1	NA	TRBD1	TRBJ2-7	CASSLQVGDRGNEQYF	TGCGCCAGCAGCCTGCAGGTGGGGGACAGGGGCAACGAGCAGTACTTC
TRBV7-9	few	NA	TRBJ1-6	CASSLSAESPLHF	TGTGCCAGCAGCTTATCGGCGGAGTCACCCCTCCACTTT
TRBV6-1	NA	NA	TRBJ1-6	CASIPRDTRNSPLHF	TGTGCCAGCATCCCCCGGGACACGAGGAATTCACCCCTCCACTTT
TRBV13	once	NA	TRBJ2-3	CASSLEYRRRSPGHTDTQYF	TGTGCCAGCAGCTTAGAATATAGGAGGAGGTCCCCCGGTCACACAGATACGCAGTATTTT
TRBV19	NA	NA	TRBJ1-2	CASSIQGGDGYTF	TGTGCCAGTAGTATACAGGGAGGAGATGGCTACACCTTC
TRBV7-2	NA	TRBD1	TRBJ2-5	CASKTPGQTQETQYF	TGTGCCAGCAAAACCCCGGGACAGACCCAAGAGACCCAGTACTTC
TRBV7-5	NA	NA	TRBJ1-5	CARSLDPGDSQPQHF	TGTGCCAGAAGCTTAGATCCAGGGGACAGCCAGCCCCAGCATTTT
TRBV28	NA	NA	TRBJ2-7	CASSPDWGIGAGYEQYF	TGTGCCAGCAGCCCGGACTGGGGAATTGGCGCTGGATACGAGCAGTACTTC
TRBV19	once	NA	TRBJ1-2	CASSWGERSYGYTF	TGTGCCAGTAGTTGGGGGGAAAGATCTTATGGCTACACCTTC
TRBV11-2	few	NA	TRBJ2-7	CASSLYRGTYEQYF	TGTGCCAGCAGCTTATACCGGGGTACCTACGAGCAGTACTTC
TRBV9	NA	NA	TRBJ1-2	CASSVATGGYGYTF	TGTGCCAGCAGCGTAGCTACGGGTGGCTACGGCTACACCTTC
TRBV10-2	NA	NA	TRBJ2-7	CASRDTLGEQYF	TGCGCCAGCAGGGACACCCTAGGTGAGCAGTACTTC
TRBV27	NA	NA	TRBJ2-3	CASSLQEGTDTQYF	TGTGCCAGCAGTTTACAGGAGGGCACAGATACGCAGTATTTT
TRBV2	NA	TRBD2	TRBJ2-2	CASSRTSGGTGELFF	TGTGCCAGCAGTAGGACTAGCGGGGGAACCGGGGAGCTGTTTTTT
TRBV5-1	once	TRBD2	TRBJ2-3	CASSRSGRDTDTQYF	TGCGCCAGCAGCCGTAGCGGGAGGGACACAGATACGCAGTATTTT
TRBV5-4	NA	TRBD1	TRBJ1-2	CASSTGTGNGYTF	TGTGCCAGCAGCACCGGGACAGGGAATGGCTACACCTTC
TRBV6-1	NA	NA	TRBJ2-4	CASIDRHDYSIQYF	TGTGCCAGTATAGACAGGCACGATTATAGCATTCAGTACTTC
TRBV28	NA	NA	TRBJ2-3	CASGWQGGTDTQYF	TGTGCCAGCGGGTGGCAGGGTGGCACAGATACGCAGTATTTT
TRBV11-2	NA	NA	TRBJ1-5	CASRSIRGYQPQHF	TGTGCCAGCAGATCGATACGGGGATATCAGCCCCAGCATTTT
TRBV5-1	NA	NA	TRBJ2-2	CASSRGGLLPGELFF	TGCGCCAGCAGCCGGGGAGGTTTGTTACCCGGGGAGCTGTTTTTT